This T cell receptor (beta chain) comes out of a study of OX40 agonist ivuxolimab in advanced cancers. Study-wide background: Prior therapy, whether anti-PD-1, anti-PD-L1 or anti-CTLA-4, was allowed, and 40% had some. General study findings and limits: Partial responders receiving 0.1-3.0 mg/kg showed among the lowest clonal expansion. It was also the case that some nonresponders had low normalized T-cell clonal expansion.

Trimming removed 5 bases at V and 1 base at J, with 12 bases between. CDR3 length: 15 residues. CDR1 is SGHTA and CDR2 is FQGTGA in the germline V gene. Profiled with immunoSEQ multiplex PCR; TCRdb holds only in-frame clones, not every one. The table has 81,000 or so clones, 88% seen once. This clone was counted once. Its antigen is not known. The sequencing used CD4+ or CD8+ T cells sorted from blood, collected in a trial of the OX40 agonist ivuxolimab. The clonotype was recovered from an adult with an advanced solid tumor such as melanoma, head and neck, liver or kidney cancer. The V and J genes are TRBV7-3 and TRBJ2-1; D uncertain. The CDR3 sequence is CASSVGRASYNEQFF. The CDR3 nucleotides read TGTGCCAGCAGCGTTGGTAGGGCGTCCTACAATGAGCAGTTCTTC. Supplemented by reference TRBV7-3 and TRBJ2-1, the full variable domain reads GAGVSQTPSNKVTEKGKYVELRCDPISGHTALYWYRQSLGQGPEFLIYFQGTGAADDSGLPNDRFFAVRPEGSVSTLKIQRTERGDSAVYLCASSVGRASYNEQFFGPGTRLTVL.